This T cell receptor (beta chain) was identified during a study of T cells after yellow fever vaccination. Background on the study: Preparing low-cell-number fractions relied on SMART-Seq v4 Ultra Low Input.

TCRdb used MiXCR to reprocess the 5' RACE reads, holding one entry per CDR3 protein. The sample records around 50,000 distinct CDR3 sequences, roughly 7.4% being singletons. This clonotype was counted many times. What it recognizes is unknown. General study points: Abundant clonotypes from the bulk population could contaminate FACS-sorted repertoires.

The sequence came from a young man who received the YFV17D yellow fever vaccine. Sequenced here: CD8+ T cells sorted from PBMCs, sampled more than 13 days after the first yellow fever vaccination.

CDR3 sequence: CASSHRLTDTQYF. The CDR3 DNA is TGCGCCAGCAGCCACCGCCTTACAGATACGCAGTATTTT. The chain employs TRBV4-3 and TRBJ2-3, with no clear D. The V end was cut by 3 bases, the J end by 3 bases, with 7 bases between. The germline gives CDR1 LGHNA, CDR2 YSLEER. There are 13 residues in the CDR3.